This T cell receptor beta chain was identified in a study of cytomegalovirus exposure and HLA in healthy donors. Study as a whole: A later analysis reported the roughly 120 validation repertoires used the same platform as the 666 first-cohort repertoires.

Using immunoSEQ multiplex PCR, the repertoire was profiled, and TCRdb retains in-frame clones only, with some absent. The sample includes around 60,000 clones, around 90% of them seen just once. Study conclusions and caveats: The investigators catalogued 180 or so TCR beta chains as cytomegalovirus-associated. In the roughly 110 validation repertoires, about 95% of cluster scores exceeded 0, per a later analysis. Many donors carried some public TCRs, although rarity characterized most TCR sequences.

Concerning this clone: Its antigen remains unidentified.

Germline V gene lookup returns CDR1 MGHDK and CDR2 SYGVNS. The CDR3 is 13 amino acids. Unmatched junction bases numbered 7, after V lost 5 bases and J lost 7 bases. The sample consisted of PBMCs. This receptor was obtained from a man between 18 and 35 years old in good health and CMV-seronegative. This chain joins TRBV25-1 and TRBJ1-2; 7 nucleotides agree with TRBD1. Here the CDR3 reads CASSRTGEGGYTF. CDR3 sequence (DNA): TGTGCCAGCAGTCGAACAGGGGAAGGTGGCTACACCTTC.